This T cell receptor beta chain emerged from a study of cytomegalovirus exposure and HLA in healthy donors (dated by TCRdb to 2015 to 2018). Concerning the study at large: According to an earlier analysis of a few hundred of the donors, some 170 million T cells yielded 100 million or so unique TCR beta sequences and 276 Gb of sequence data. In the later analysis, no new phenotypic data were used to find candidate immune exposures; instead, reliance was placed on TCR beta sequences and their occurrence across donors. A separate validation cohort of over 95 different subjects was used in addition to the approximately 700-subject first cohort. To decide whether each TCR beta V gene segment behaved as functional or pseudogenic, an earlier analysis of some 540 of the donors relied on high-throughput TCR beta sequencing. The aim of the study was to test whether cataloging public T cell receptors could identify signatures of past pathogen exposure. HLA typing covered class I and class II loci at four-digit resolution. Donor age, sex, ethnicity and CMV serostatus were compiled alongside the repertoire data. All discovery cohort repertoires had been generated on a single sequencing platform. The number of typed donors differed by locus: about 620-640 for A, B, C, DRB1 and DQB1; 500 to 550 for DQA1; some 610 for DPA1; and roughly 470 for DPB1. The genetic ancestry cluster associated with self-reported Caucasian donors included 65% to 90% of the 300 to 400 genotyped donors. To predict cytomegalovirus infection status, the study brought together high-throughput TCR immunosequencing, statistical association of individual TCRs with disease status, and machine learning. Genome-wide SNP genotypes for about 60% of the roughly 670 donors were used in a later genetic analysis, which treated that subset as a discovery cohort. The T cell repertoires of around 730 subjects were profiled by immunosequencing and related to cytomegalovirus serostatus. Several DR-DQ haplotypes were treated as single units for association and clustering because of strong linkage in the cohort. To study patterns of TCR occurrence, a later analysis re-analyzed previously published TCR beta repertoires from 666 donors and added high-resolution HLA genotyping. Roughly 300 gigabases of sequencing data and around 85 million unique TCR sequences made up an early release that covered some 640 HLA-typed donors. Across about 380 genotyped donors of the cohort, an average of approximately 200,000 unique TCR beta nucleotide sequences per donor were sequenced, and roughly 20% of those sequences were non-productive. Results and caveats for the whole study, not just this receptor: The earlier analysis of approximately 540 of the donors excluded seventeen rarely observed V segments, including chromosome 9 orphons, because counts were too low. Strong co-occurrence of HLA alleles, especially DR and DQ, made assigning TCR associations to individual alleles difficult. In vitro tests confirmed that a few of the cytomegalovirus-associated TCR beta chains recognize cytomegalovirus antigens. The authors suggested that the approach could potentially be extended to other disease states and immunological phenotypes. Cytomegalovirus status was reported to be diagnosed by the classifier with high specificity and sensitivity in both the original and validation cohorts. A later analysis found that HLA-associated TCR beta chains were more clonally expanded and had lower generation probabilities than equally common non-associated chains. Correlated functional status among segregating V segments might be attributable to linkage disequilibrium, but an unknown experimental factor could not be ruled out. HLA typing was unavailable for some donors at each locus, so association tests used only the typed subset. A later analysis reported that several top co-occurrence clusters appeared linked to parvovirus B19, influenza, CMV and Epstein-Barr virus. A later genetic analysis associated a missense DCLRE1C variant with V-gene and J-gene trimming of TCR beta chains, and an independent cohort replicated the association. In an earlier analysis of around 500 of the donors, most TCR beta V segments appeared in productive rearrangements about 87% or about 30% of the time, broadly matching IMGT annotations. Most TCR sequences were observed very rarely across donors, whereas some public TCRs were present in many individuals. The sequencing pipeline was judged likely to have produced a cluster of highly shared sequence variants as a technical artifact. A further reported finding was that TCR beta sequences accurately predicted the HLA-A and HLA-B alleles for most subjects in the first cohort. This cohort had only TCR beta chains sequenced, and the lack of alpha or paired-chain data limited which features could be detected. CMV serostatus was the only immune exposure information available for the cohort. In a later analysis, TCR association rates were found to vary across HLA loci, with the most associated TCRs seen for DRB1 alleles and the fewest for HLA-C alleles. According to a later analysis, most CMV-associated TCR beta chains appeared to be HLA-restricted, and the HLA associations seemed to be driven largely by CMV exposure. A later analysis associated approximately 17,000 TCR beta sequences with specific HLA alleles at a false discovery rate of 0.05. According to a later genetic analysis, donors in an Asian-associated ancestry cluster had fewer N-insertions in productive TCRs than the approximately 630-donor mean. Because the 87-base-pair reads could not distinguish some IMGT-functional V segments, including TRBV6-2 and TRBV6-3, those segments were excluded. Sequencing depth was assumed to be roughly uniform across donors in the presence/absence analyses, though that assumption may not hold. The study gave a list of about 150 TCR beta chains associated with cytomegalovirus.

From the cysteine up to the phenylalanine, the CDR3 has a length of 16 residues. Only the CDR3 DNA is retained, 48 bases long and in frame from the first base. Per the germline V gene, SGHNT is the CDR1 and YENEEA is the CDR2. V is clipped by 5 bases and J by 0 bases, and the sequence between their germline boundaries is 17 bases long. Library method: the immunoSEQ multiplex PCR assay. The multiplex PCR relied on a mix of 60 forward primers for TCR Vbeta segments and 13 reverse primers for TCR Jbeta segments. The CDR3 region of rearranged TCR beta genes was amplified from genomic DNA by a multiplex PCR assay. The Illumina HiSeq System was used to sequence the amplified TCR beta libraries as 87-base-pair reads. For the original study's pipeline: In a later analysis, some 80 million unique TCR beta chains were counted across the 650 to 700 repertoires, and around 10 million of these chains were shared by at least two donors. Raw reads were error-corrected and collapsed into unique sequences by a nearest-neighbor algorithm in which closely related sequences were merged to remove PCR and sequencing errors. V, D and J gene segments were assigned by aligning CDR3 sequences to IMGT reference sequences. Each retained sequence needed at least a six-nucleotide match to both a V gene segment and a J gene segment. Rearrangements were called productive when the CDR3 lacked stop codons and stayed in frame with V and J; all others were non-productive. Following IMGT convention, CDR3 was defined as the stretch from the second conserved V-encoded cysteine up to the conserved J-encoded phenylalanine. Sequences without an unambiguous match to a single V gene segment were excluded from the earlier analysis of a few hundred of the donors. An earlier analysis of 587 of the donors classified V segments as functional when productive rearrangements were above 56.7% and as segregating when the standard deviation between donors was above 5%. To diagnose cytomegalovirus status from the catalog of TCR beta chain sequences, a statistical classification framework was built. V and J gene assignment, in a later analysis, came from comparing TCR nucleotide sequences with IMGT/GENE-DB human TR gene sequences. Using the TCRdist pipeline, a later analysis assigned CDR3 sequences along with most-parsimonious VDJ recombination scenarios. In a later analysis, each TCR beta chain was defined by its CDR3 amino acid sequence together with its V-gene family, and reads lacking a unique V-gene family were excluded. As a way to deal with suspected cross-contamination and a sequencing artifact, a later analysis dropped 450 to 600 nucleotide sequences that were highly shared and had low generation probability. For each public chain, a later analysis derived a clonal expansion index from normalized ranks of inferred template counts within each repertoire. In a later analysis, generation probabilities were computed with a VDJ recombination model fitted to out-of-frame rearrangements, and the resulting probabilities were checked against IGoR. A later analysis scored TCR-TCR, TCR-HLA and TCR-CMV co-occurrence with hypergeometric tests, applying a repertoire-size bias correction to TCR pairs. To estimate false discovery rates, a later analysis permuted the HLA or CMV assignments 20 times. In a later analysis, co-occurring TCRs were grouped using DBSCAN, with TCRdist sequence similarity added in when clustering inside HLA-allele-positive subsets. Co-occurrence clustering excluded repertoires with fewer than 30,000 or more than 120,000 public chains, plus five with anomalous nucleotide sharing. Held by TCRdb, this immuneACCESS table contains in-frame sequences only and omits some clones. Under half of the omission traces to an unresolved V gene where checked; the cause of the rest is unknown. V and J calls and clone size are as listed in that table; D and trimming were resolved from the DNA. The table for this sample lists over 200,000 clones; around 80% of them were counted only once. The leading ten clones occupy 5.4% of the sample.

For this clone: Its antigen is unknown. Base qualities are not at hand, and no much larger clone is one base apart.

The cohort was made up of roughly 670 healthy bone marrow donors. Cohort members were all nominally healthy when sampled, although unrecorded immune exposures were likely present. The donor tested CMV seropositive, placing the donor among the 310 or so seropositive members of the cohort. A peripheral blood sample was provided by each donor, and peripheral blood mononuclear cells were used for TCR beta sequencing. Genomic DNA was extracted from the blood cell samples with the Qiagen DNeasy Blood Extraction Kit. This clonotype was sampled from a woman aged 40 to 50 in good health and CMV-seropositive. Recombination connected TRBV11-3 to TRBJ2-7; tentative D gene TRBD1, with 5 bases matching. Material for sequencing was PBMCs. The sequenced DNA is TGTGCCAGCAGCCCCTGGGGCGGTGAAAGCTCCTACGAGCAGTACTTC. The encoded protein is CASSPWGGESSYEQYF.